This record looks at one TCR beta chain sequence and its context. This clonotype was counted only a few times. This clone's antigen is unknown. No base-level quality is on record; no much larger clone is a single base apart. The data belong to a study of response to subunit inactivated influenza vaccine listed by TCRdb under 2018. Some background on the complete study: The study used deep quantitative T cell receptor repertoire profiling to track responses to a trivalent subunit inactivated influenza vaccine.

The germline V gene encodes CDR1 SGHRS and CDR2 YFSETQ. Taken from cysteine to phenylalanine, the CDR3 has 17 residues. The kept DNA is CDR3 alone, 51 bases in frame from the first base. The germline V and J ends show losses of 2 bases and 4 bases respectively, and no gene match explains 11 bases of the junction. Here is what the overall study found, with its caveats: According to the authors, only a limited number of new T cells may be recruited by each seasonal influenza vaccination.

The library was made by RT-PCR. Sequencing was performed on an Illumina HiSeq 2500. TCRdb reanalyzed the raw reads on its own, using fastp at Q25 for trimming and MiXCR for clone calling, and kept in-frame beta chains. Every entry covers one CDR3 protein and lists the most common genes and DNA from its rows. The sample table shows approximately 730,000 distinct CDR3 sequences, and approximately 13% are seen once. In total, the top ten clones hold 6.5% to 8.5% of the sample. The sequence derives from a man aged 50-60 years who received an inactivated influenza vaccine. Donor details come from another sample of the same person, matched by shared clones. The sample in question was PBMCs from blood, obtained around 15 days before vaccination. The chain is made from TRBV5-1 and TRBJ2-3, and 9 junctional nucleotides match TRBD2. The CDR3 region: CASSFQPGLAKSDTQYF. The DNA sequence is TGCGCCAGCAGCTTTCAGCCGGGACTAGCAAAGTCAGATACGCAGTATTTT.